This TCR beta chain was identified in a study of T cells in Graves' hyperthyroidism and ophthalmopathy. Researchers defined stable Graves' hyperthyroidism as no ophthalmopathy progression within 18 months. Trimming removed 3 bases from V and 7 bases from J, with 12 bases in between. Germline V lookup: CDR1 SGHNT, CDR2 YENEEA. The CDR3 loop spans 13 amino acids. The TCR beta CDR3 regions underwent amplification using RNA transcripts as the source. Initially, a first-round RT-PCR of the TCR CDR3 employed the HTBI primer set. One entry per CDR3 protein, called by TCRdb with MiXCR from the multiplex PCR reads. This sample has 600,000 or so distinct CDR3 sequences, with 15% to 20% found just once. This clonotype has a count of ten or more.

The clonotype originates from a woman younger than 45 with Graves' hyperthyroidism. This rearrangement joins TRBV11-3 to TRBJ1-1; D unresolved. Material: blood. The CDR3 region is CASSFEAGGEAFF. The CDR3 nucleotides are TGTGCCAGCAGCTTTGAGGCAGGAGGTGAAGCTTTCTTT.